The 19 T cell receptor beta chains in this list originate from one sample, sequenced in a study of metastatic and nonmetastatic thyroid tumors (dated by TCRdb to 2018 to 2021). Libraries came from PCR. Sequenced using an Illumina HiSeq 4000. Using fastp trimming at Q25 and MiXCR clonotype assembly, TCRdb reanalyzed the public sequencing data and kept in-frame beta chains. The sample table records tens of thousands of clones; 15% to 20% of these occur just once. Together, the top ten hold roughly 10% of the sample. None of the patients had been given any treatment before thyroid surgery. Material for sequencing was blood. The receptors were gathered from a female donor with papillary thyroid cancer or a benign thyroid nodule (not recorded which). Some clones in this sample may be carry-over from other donors' samples.

In its sample, this clone is medium-sized. The chain employs TRBV20-1 and TRBJ1-2, with 12 positions matching TRBD1. The germline gives CDR1 DFQATT, CDR2 SNEGSKA (reference sequence). This CDR3 is built from 13 residues. V was pared by 5 bases and J by 4 bases, with 2 bases of the junction left unmatched. For the CDR3, the DNA is TGCAGTGCTCCGGGACAGGGGGCCTATGGCTACACCTTC. Its translation: CSAPGQGAYGYTF.

The table lists this clone with many counts. The V gene is TRBV11-3, the J gene TRBJ2-7, with D possibly TRBD2 on 6 matching bases. Germline V gene data show CDR1 as SGHNT and CDR2 as YENEEA. Trimming pared 8 bases from V and 0 bases from J, leaving 20 bases between. The CDR3 loop spans 16 amino acids. The CDR3 DNA reads TGTGCCAGCCGGGAATGGCGGGGTCCCAACTCCTACGAGCAGTACTTC. Translated, it gives CASREWRGPNSYEQYF.

The chain recombines TRBV12-3 or TRBV12-4 with TRBJ1-5; no definite D call. The CDR3 totals 16 residues. V lost 5 bases and J 3 bases, leaving 17 bases between the germline ends. CDR3 loop: CASSPGSTIPNQPQHF. In DNA, the CDR3 is TGTGCCAGCAGTCCGGGTAGTACAATCCCCAATCAGCCCCAGCATTTT.

Details on this clone: The junction departs from germline at one end; a sequencing error may be responsible. The same CDR3 can be traced to other DNA sequences in this sample. The J gene is TRBJ1-1, the V gene TRBV9; 8 nucleotides agree with TRBD1. In germline, CDR1 is SGDLS, CDR2 YYNGEE. The CDR3 sequence is 14 residues long. The CDR3 loop reads CASSPTGEVTEAFF. The DNA for the CDR3 is TGTGCCAGCAGCCCGACAGGGGAAGTCACTGAAGCTTTCTTC.

The chain employs TRBV11-2 and TRBJ2-1; tentatively, D is TRBD1 or TRBD2 (5 bases each). CDR3 length equals 17 residues. CDR1 is SGHAT and CDR2 is FQNNGV in the germline V gene. The ends were cut back, 5 bases at V and 0 bases at J, with 17 bases in the middle. As DNA, the CDR3 is TGTGCCAGCAGCGGGGGTGGTCCGGGCGGCTCCTACAATGAGCAGTTCTTC. Residues: CASSGGGPGGSYNEQFF.

This clone was detected many times. A read error is possible here, since a much larger clone lies one base away. CDR3 amino acids: CASGLGQGQALF. The DNA of the CDR3 is TGTGCTAGTGGTTTGGGGCAGGGTCAAGCTCTCTTT. The chain is built from TRBV12-5 and TRBJ1-1, with D possibly being TRBD1 (5 bases). The CDR3 covers 12 residues. CDR1 is LGHNT and CDR2 is FRNRAP in the germline V gene.

V usage is TRBV13 and J usage is TRBJ2-5; possible D gene TRBD2, 5 bases. The CDR3 is 15 amino acids. Trimming removed 5 bases at V and 3 bases at J, with 16 bases between. Germline lookup yields CDR1 PRHDT and CDR2 FYEKMQ (reference sequence). This CDR3 is CASSRPPEAEETQYF. The CDR3 DNA is TGTGCCAGCAGCCGACCTCCGGAGGCCGAAGAGACCCAGTACTTC.

This clone was recorded at least ten times. The chain couples TRBV24-1 to TRBJ1-5; tentatively, D is TRBD1 (6 bases). CDR3 length: 12 residues. Trimming cost V 5 bases and J 6 bases, with 7 bases left between them. Germline V gene data show CDR1 as KGHDR and CDR2 as SFDVKD. CDR3 loop: CATSVGGQPQHF. CDR3 nucleotide sequence: TGTGCCACCAGTGTAGGGGGTCAGCCCCAGCATTTT.

At least ten counts were recorded for this clone. This chain uses TRBV12-3 or TRBV12-4 with TRBJ2-5, with D tentatively TRBD1 (5 bases). Trimming took off 4 bases at V and 1 base at J, with 10 bases between the two ends. The CDR3 contains 14 residues. The CDR3 sequence is CASSSTAAQETQYF. The CDR3 region has the DNA TGTGCCAGCAGTTCGACAGCAGCCCAAGAGACCCAGTACTTC.

This clone was seen at least ten times. The chain carries TRBV4-1 and TRBJ2-1, with 10 bases fitting TRBD2. Germline V gene lookup returns CDR1 MGHRA and CDR2 YSYEKL. CDR3 length equals 16 residues. V gave up 1 base and J gave up 6 bases; unmatched junction bases: 6. The CDR3 nucleotides read TGCGCCAGCAGCCAAGCTCCGGGACTAGCGATCAATGAGCAGTTCTTC. Residues: CASSQAPGLAINEQFF.

This clone was seen many times. DNA of the CDR3: TGTGCCAGCACCCGGAGGGACAGGGCTATTAGCAATCAGCCCCAGCATTTT. Translating gives CASTRRDRAISNQPQHF. The rearrangement joins TRBV6-2 or TRBV6-3 to TRBJ1-5; 9 nucleotides match TRBD1. The length of the CDR3 is 17 residues. Germline CDR1 and CDR2: MNHEY and SVGEGT. The V and J ends lost 7 bases and 0 bases, in that order; junction bases with no gene match: 10.

This clone was recorded many times. The rearrangement joins TRBV28 to TRBJ2-7; 7 bases map to TRBD1. The CDR3 spans 13 residues. With V trimmed by 3 bases and J by 3 bases, 2 bases remained unmatched. The V gene's germline CDR1 is MDHEN and CDR2 SYDVKM. The CDR3 here is CASSLDRLYEQYF. CDR3 nucleotides: TGTGCCAGCAGTTTGGACAGGCTCTACGAGCAGTACTTC.

This clone has only a few counts. The V and J genes are TRBV2 and TRBJ1-1; D is possibly TRBD1 (5 bases). The CDR3 totals 15 residues. Deletions cut 8 bases from V and 1 base from J, with 17 bases between. The V gene's germline CDR1 is SNHLY and CDR2 FYNNEI. CDR3 sequence: CASGGGGMGNTEAFF. The CDR3 nucleotides are TGTGCCAGCGGGGGGGGTGGAATGGGGAACACTGAAGCTTTCTTT.

J is TRBJ1-5 and V is TRBV12-3 or TRBV12-4; 11 bases are a match to TRBD1. The CDR3 has 14 amino acids. The V and J ends lost 5 bases and 8 bases, in that order; junction bases with no gene match: 5. The CDR3 protein is CASSTGTGGKPQHF. DNA for the CDR3: TGTGCCAGCAGTACCGGGACAGGGGGAAAGCCCCAGCATTTT.

This clone has just one count. This rearrangement joins TRBV30 to TRBJ1-1; tentative D call: TRBD1 (5 bases). Germline CDR1 reads GTSNPN; CDR2 reads SVGIG (reference sequence). Trimming shortened V by 1 base and J by 4 bases, and 19 bases separated the two germline ends. CDR3 length: 16 amino acids. The CDR3 nucleotides read TGTGCCTGGAGTGAGACAGTGTCGACGACGGGCACTGAAGCTTTCTTT. Protein product: CAWSETVSTTGTEAFF.

This clone was counted ten times or more. V gene TRBV5-5 combines with J gene TRBJ1-5; TRBD1 might be the D (5 bases). CDR1 SGHKS and CDR2 YYEKEE come from the germline V gene (reference sequence). V shed 2 bases and J shed 5 bases, with 14 bases lying between them. The CDR3 covers 15 residues. CDR3 nucleotides: TGTGCCAGCAGCTTTTACGGGGCCGGTGATCAGCCCCAGCATTTT. This gives the protein CASSFYGAGDQPQHF.

The sample holds many counts of this clone. A junction boundary mismatches the germline segment, possibly from a read error. V is TRBV7-9 and J is TRBJ1-3; no clear D. The CDR3 totals 15 residues. Germline V gene data show CDR1 as SEHNR and CDR2 as FQNEAQ (reference sequence). The CDR3 loop reads CASSFFRVRENTICF. CDR3 coding DNA: TGTGCCAGCAGCTTTTTTCGGGTTCGTGAAAACACCATATGTTTT.

This clone was detected many times. V and J are TRBV19 and TRBJ1-6, with a possible D match to TRBD1 (6 bases). Germline loops: CDR1 LNHDA, CDR2 SQIVND (reference sequence). There are 16 residues in the CDR3. Deletions cut 4 bases from V and 4 bases from J, with 14 bases between. CDR3 in amino acids: CASSTSPTGYNSPLHF. The CDR3 DNA follows: TGTGCCAGTAGTACCAGTCCGACAGGATATAATTCACCCCTCCACTTT.

This clone was recorded at least ten times. The gene calls are TRBV28 and TRBJ2-5, with TRBD2 identical over 7 bases. From germline, CDR1 is MDHEN and CDR2 SYDVKM. CDR3 length: 12 amino acids. V lost 7 bases and J lost 9; bases outside the gene matches: 8. CDR3 sequence: CASTSQRGAQYF. In DNA, the CDR3 is TGTGCCAGCACCTCGCAACGGGGGGCCCAGTACTTC.